The rows below give T cell receptor beta chains drawn from one sample of a study of Ad26.COV2.S vaccination and SARS-CoV-2 variants. Clones were read by immunoSEQ multiplex PCR, and TCRdb kept only the in-frame ones, dropping some. The sample shows around 340,000 clones, about 86% of them seen only once. Sequenced here: peripheral blood, sampled in a trial of Ad26.COV2.S vaccine versus placebo. Every receptor here comes from a person between 18 and 65 years old who received the Ad26.COV2.S COVID-19 vaccine or a placebo. The CDR3 runs from the conserved cysteine through the conserved F or W. The order of the fields is D gene, V gene, J gene, CDR3 protein. A D gene is named only where the DNA matches it firmly.

>-|TRBV12-5|TRBJ2-5
CASTAASQETQYF
>-|TRBV6-1|TRBJ2-2
CASSEALKRGELFF
>-|TRBV4-1|TRBJ1-2
CASSQAADSYYGYTF
>-|TRBV14|TRBJ1-1
CASSQDPGSRRRIRAFF
>TRBD1|TRBV4-3|TRBJ1-3
CASSSQSGGHSGNTIYF
>-|TRBV7-9|TRBJ2-5
CASSPYTETQYF
>-|TRBV19|TRBJ2-2
CASKGAGPGELFF
>-|TRBV11-2|TRBJ2-1
CASSPTGTNNNEQFF
>-|TRBV9|TRBJ1-1
CASSVVRNTEAFF
>-|TRBV4-3|TRBJ1-2
CASSQDLGDSVLSSYTF
>-|TRBV14|TRBJ1-1
CASSQGRLRGNTEAFF
>TRBD2|TRBV5-4|TRBJ2-3
CASSLLAAFGDTQYF